Following are 6 T cell receptor beta chains from one sample sequenced in a study of response to subunit inactivated influenza vaccine (dated by TCRdb to the late 2010s). The sample's time point label, decoded: 45 days after influenza vaccine administration. To prepare the library, RT-PCR was applied. Sequencing took place on an Illumina HiSeq 2500. TCRdb passed the public sequencing reads through fastp at Q25 and MiXCR, retaining productive beta sequences. CDR3 protein duplicates are merged, each entry listing the most common genes and DNA. The sample table lists over 150,000 distinct CDR3 sequences, roughly a tenth of them with a count of one. Around an eighth of the sample belongs to the ten largest clones. The sequenced sample was non-naive T cells sorted from PBMCs, obtained 40 to 50 days after vaccination. Per the publication, the cell subset or site label means: memory T cell fraction. These receptors were taken from a man aged 50-59 years who received an inactivated influenza vaccine. Donor details come from another sample of the same person, matched by shared clones.

This clonotype was seen more than once but under ten times. The gene calls are TRBV4-1 and TRBJ2-4; possible D gene TRBD1, 6 bases. Deletions cut 4 bases from V and 8 bases from J, with 12 bases between. CDR1 is MGHRA and CDR2 is YSYEKL in the germline V gene. The CDR3 runs to 13 residues. DNA of the CDR3: TGCGCCAGCAGCCCGGGACAACGGGACATTCAGTACTTC. It encodes CASSPGQRDIQYF.

The V and J genes are TRBV27 and TRBJ2-3; no reliable D call. This CDR3 is 14 amino acids long. V was shortened by 2 bases and J by 5 bases, with 11 bases between the two germline ends. Germline values: CDR1 MNHEY, CDR2 SMNVEV (reference sequence). The CDR3 is CASSLRASRDTQYF. In nucleotides, the CDR3 is TGTGCCAGCAGTTTACGGGCGTCTCGAGATACGCAGTATTTT.

The sample holds many counts of this clonotype. The rearrangement joins TRBV29-1 to TRBJ1-1; unclear D gene. CDR3 size: 12 residues. CDR1 is SQVTM, CDR2 ANQGSEA, per germline. Trimming took 4 bases from V and 4 from J, leaving 10 bases between them. CDR3 DNA sequence: TGCAGCGTTGGAGCCCAAGGCACTGAAGCTTTCTTT. Amino acid sequence: CSVGAQGTEAFF.

This chain joins TRBV28 and TRBJ2-3; a possible D gene is TRBD1 (5 bases). The CDR3 has 13 amino acids. Germline CDR1 MDHEN, CDR2 SYDVKM. Trimming removed 3 bases from V and 4 bases from J, with 8 bases in between. This chain's CDR3 is CASSLTASDTQYF. In DNA, the CDR3 is TGTGCCAGCAGTTTGACAGCGTCAGATACGCAGTATTTT.

This clonotype was seen only a few times. This rearrangement joins TRBV7-3 to TRBJ2-7; 10 nucleotides match TRBD2. Germline V gives CDR1 SGHTA, CDR2 FQGTGA. V lost 5 bases, J lost 6 bases, and 13 bases stayed unmatched. The CDR3 is 16 residues long. The CDR3, as DNA: TGTGCCAGCAGCCCTGGGGGTAGCGGGAGGTCTAGCGAGCAGTACTTC. Translated, it gives CASSPGGSGRSSEQYF.

The sample holds many counts of this clonotype. For the CDR3, the DNA is TGTGCCAGCAGACGTCGACAGGGATCCGAGCAGTACTTC. It yields the protein CASRRRQGSEQYF. This chain connects TRBV7-8 to TRBJ2-7, with 7 positions matching TRBD1. Germline V gene lookup returns CDR1 SGHVS and CDR2 FQNEAQ. This CDR3 contains 13 residues. J gave up 6 bases and V 6 bases, and 8 bases lay outside the gene matches.